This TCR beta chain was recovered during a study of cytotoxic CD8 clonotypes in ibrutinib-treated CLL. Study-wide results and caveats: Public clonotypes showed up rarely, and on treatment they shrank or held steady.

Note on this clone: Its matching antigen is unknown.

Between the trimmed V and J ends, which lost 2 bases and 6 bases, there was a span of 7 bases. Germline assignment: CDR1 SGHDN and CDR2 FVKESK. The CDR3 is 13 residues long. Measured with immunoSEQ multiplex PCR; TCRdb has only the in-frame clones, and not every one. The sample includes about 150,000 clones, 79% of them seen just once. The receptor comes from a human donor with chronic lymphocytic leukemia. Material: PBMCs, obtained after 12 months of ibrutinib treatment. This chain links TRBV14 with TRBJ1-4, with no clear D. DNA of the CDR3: TGTGCCAGCAGCCAATGGAGTGATGAAAAACTGTTTTTT. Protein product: CASSQWSDEKLFF.